These 27 T cell receptor beta chains were sequenced from one sample in a study of T cells in Graves' hyperthyroidism and ophthalmopathy. Amplified TCR beta CDR3 regions derived from RNA transcripts. RT-PCR in the first round (using the HTBI primer set) targeted the TCR CDR3. MiXCR was run by TCRdb on the multiplex PCR reads, yielding one entry per CDR3 protein. Of about 380,000 distinct CDR3 sequences detected, less than 20% appear once; the ten largest clones hold about 38%. The sequenced sample consisted of blood. Receptors were obtained from a young man with Graves' ophthalmopathy.

This clonotype showed up many times. The chain carries TRBV18 and TRBJ2-5, with 11 bases fitting TRBD2. Germline trimming cut 3 bases from V and 5 bases from J; bases unmatched to any gene: 2. Germline CDR1 reads KGHSH; CDR2 reads LQKENI. The CDR3 loop spans 14 amino acids. In nucleotides, the CDR3 is TGTGCCAGCTCACCGACTAGCGGGGTTGAGACCCAGTACTTC. This translates into CASSPTSGVETQYF.

This clonotype came up many times. The chain links TRBV3-1 to TRBJ2-7, with TRBD2 matching over 8 bases. This CDR3 contains 14 residues. Germline CDR1 reads LGHDT; CDR2 reads YNNKEL (reference sequence). With V trimmed by 3 bases and J by 6 bases, 7 bases remained unmatched. The CDR3 region has the DNA TGTGCCAGCAGCCATCAAACGGGGGGGGGCGAGCAGTACTTC. Protein: CASSHQTGGGEQYF.

J is TRBJ2-5 and V is TRBV7-9; 10 bases map to TRBD2. Trimming cost V 5 bases and J 4 bases; bases outside gene matches: 7. The CDR3 sequence is 15 residues long. CDR1 and CDR2 from the germline V gene are SEHNR and FQNEAQ (reference sequence). The chain's CDR3 is CASSKLAGSRETQYF. The CDR3 coding sequence is TGTGCCAGCAGCAAACTAGCGGGGAGCAGAGAGACCCAGTACTTC.

This clonotype was observed at least ten times. The chain uses TRBV13 and TRBJ2-3; 13 bases align to TRBD2. CDR1 is PRHDT, CDR2 FYEKMQ, per germline (reference sequence). This CDR3 region has 17 residues. Trimming cost V 5 bases and J 2 bases; bases outside gene matches: 7. CDR3 nucleotide sequence: TGTGCCAGCAGCATAAGACTAGCGGGGGGTCTCACAGATACGCAGTATTTT. It translates to CASSIRLAGGLTDTQYF.

This clonotype was detected many times. The V gene is TRBV27, the J gene TRBJ2-7; 8 bases match TRBD1. The CDR3 consists of 14 residues. V dropped 7 bases and J dropped 5; count of bases not matched to a gene: 10. The germline V gene has CDR1 MNHEY and CDR2 SMNVEV (reference sequence). The CDR3 loop is CASKDPDRAHEQYF. CDR3 sequence (DNA): TGTGCCAGCAAGGACCCGGACAGGGCTCACGAGCAGTACTTC.

CDR3 region: CASILKGLRTQGVEQYF. The CDR3 DNA follows: TGTGCCAGCATCCTAAAGGGACTCCGGACTCAGGGTGTCGAGCAGTACTTC. The genes are TRBV5-5 and TRBJ2-7, with D perhaps TRBD2 (6 bases). The CDR3 extends over 17 amino acids. Germline lookup yields CDR1 SGHKS and CDR2 YYEKEE (reference sequence). Trimming removed 6 bases from V and 6 bases from J, with 28 bases in between.

V gene TRBV7-8 combines with J gene TRBJ2-3; 12 bases align to TRBD2. The CDR3 is 18 residues long. V lost 4 bases to trimming and J lost 0 bases; unmatched junction nucleotides: 8. Germline CDR1 is SGHVS and CDR2 is FQNEAQ. CDR3: CASSSPASGGESTDTQYF. The CDR3 DNA follows: TGTGCCAGCAGCTCGCCGGCTAGCGGGGGGGAGAGCACAGATACGCAGTATTTT.

This clonotype came up many times. Here the CDR3 DNA reads TGTGCCAGCACCAGGACAGGTAATCAGCCCCAGCATTTT. It codes for CASTRTGNQPQHF. The V call is TRBV12-3 or TRBV12-4, the J call TRBJ1-5, with 7 nucleotides matching TRBD1. J gave up 4 bases and V 7 bases, and 4 bases lay outside the gene matches. There are 13 residues in the CDR3.

The rearrangement joins TRBV24-1 to TRBJ1-1; D unclear. Germline V gives CDR1 KGHDR, CDR2 SFDVKD. V lost 3 bases to trimming and J lost 1 base, with 5 bases between them. This CDR3 has 13 residues. CDR3 nucleotides: TGTGCCACCAGTGATAGGCAGAACACTGAAGCTTTCTTT. As protein: CATSDRQNTEAFF.

This clonotype was seen ten or more times. Here the CDR3 reads CASSRYSYGYTF. The CDR3 coding sequence is TGTGCCAGCAGCAGATACAGCTATGGCTACACCTTC. The chain couples TRBV9 to TRBJ1-2; no reliable D call. The CDR3 is 12 amino acids. Germline V lookup: CDR1 SGDLS, CDR2 YYNGEE. V dropped 4 bases and J dropped 4 bases, with 8 bases sitting between them.

On this clonotype itself: A read error may explain this, as a much larger clone is one base away. J is TRBJ2-7 and V is TRBV10-3, with no clear D. The CDR3 runs 11 residues. Trimming removed 4 bases at V and 2 bases at J, with 3 bases between. Germline loops: CDR1 ENHRY, CDR2 SYGVKD. The DNA for the CDR3 is TGTGCCATCAGTGGGGCCTACGAGCAGTACTTC. This sequence encodes CAISGAYEQYF.

This rearrangement joins TRBV19 to TRBJ1-2; no definite D call. The V gene lost 3 bases and the J gene lost 4 bases, with 9 bases spanning the gap. This CDR3 is 13 amino acids long. Germline V gives CDR1 LNHDA, CDR2 SQIVND (reference sequence). The DNA of the CDR3 is TGTGCCAGTAGTATGGGCACGGCCTATGGCTACACCTTC. Translated, it gives CASSMGTAYGYTF. Full variable domain (remainder filled in from reference TRBV19 and TRBJ1-2): DGGITQSPKYLFRKEGQNVTLSCEQNLNHDAMYWYRQDPGQGLRLIYYSQIVNDFQKGDIAEGYSVSREKKESFPLTVTSAQKNPTAFYLCASSMGTAYGYTFGSGTRLTVV.

The sample holds many counts of this clonotype. J is TRBJ2-7 and V is TRBV28; D is ambiguous. V lost 6 bases, J lost 1 base, and 10 bases lay in between. The germline V gene encodes CDR1 MDHEN and CDR2 SYDVKM. The CDR3 is made up of 13 amino acids. In DNA form, the CDR3 reads TGTGCCAGCAGGGTGGACGGTTCCTACGAGCAGTACTTC. Translating gives CASRVDGSYEQYF.

V usage is TRBV19 and J usage is TRBJ1-2, with D perhaps matching TRBD1 (5 bases). Looked up from germline, CDR1 is LNHDA and CDR2 is SQIVND (reference sequence). The CDR3 contains 15 residues. V was clipped by 0 bases and J by 5 bases, with 13 bases between them. CDR3 nucleotides: TGTGCCAGTAGTATAGAGGGGACTCGCTCTTATGGCTACACCTTC. Its translation is CASSIEGTRSYGYTF.

The CDR3 bases are TGTGCCACCCAACAGACTAGCGGGTTAAGCACGGGTACCGGGGAGCTGTTTTTT. Translating it yields CATQQTSGLSTGTGELFF. This chain links TRBV10-3 with TRBJ2-2; 10 nucleotides match TRBD2. The germline V gene has CDR1 ENHRY and CDR2 SYGVKD. The V gene end was trimmed by 10 bases and the J gene end by 5 bases; junction bases not matched to a gene: 19. CDR3 length: 18 amino acids.

J is TRBJ2-1 and V is TRBV5-1; TRBD1 aligns across 7 bases. There are 15 residues in the CDR3. CDR1 SGHRS and CDR2 YFSETQ come from the germline V gene. V was pared by 4 bases and J by 4 bases, with 8 bases of the junction left unmatched. The DNA for the CDR3 is TGCGCCAGCAGCAGCACGACAGGGCCGTACAATGAGCAGTTCTTC. Residues: CASSSTTGPYNEQFF.

As concerns this clonotype: Sequence at one end of the junction differs from germline and may be a read error. The genes are TRBV28 and TRBJ1-1; no clear D gene. CDR3 size: 13 residues. Germline V gene data show CDR1 as MDHEN and CDR2 as SYDVKM. CDR3 region: CASSQVKNTEVFF. The DNA for the CDR3 is TGTGCCAGCAGTCAGGTAAAGAACACTGAAGTTTTCTTT.

The rearrangement joins TRBV29-1 to TRBJ2-3, with D tentatively TRBD2 (6 bases). The CDR3 sequence is 12 residues long. Trimming left V 1 base short and J 4 bases short, with 6 bases between. Germline V gene sequence: CDR1 SQVTM, CDR2 ANQGSEA. CDR3 nucleotide sequence: TGCAGCGTTGAAGGGGGGGCAGATACGCAGTATTTT. Translating gives CSVEGGADTQYF.

This clonotype has ten or more counts. The rearrangement uses TRBV12-3 or TRBV12-4 and TRBJ2-3; no definite D call. CDR3 length: 11 amino acids. Trimming cost V 6 bases and J 7 bases, with 8 bases left between them. CDR3 in amino acids: CASSILYTQYF. For the CDR3, the DNA is TGTGCCAGCAGCATCCTATATACGCAGTATTTT.

J is TRBJ1-1 and V is TRBV11-2; D remains unclear. This CDR3 has 15 residues. Germline V CDR1 and CDR2: SGHAT, FQNNGV. V shed 4 bases and J shed 4 bases, with 16 bases lying between them. The chain's CDR3 is CASSSGLSGGTEAFF. CDR3 bases: TGTGCCAGCAGCTCAGGATTATCGGGCGGCACTGAAGCTTTCTTT.

This clonotype showed up many times. The rearrangement links TRBV10-3 to TRBJ1-6; possibly TRBD1 for D (5 bases). Germline CDR1 ENHRY, CDR2 SYGVKD. The CDR3 totals 13 residues. The V and J ends lost 7 bases and 9 bases respectively, with 13 bases between them. The CDR3 is CAITGGDRSPLHF. CDR3 DNA: TGTGCCATCACCGGGGGAGATCGTTCACCCCTCCACTTT.

This clonotype has at least ten counts. The V call is TRBV9, the J call TRBJ2-3, with a possible D match to TRBD2 (6 bases). Germline V gene lookup returns CDR1 SGDLS and CDR2 YYNGEE. CDR3 length: 15 residues. V was clipped by 0 bases and J by 3 bases, with 11 bases between them. The CDR3 protein is CASSVVEGKTDTQYF. The CDR3 DNA reads as TGTGCCAGCAGCGTAGTGGAGGGGAAAACAGATACGCAGTATTTT.

This chain connects TRBV13 to TRBJ2-7; tentatively, D is TRBD2 (5 bases). This CDR3 region has 14 residues. Trimming removed 6 bases at V and 4 bases at J, with 16 bases between. Germline lookup yields CDR1 PRHDT and CDR2 FYEKMQ (reference sequence). CDR3 sequence: CASSRRTQAYEQYF. The CDR3 region has the DNA TGTGCCAGCAGTCGGAGGACTCAAGCATACGAGCAGTACTTC.

J is TRBJ2-5 and V is TRBV28; 7 nucleotides line up with TRBD2. The CDR3 contains 14 residues. V was clipped by 6 bases and J by 5 bases; unmatched bases: 9. From germline, CDR1 is MDHEN and CDR2 SYDVKM. The CDR3 spells CASSTGGSVETQYF. The CDR3 DNA sequence: TGTGCCAGCAGCACCGGGGGGTCGGTGGAGACCCAGTACTTC.

At least ten counts were recorded for this clonotype. The gene calls are TRBV7-3 and TRBJ2-3; maybe TRBD2 (6 bases). Germline V gives CDR1 SGHTA, CDR2 FQGTGA. Trimming cost V 1 base and J 5 bases, with 10 bases left between them. This CDR3 spans 14 amino acids. The CDR3: CASSLSLGGDTQYF. The CDR3 DNA sequence: TGTGCCAGCAGCTTAAGTCTGGGAGGAGATACGCAGTATTTT.

There are a few counts of this clonotype. The J gene is TRBJ2-7, the V gene TRBV19; D is possibly TRBD1 or TRBD2 (5 bases each). Trimming cost V 3 bases and J 6 bases, with 18 bases left between them. Germline V gives CDR1 LNHDA, CDR2 SQIVND (reference sequence). The length of the CDR3 is 15 residues. CDR3 bases: TGTGCCAGTAGTATTGGAAGGGGACCCCTCGGCGAGCAGTACTTC. The encoded protein is CASSIGRGPLGEQYF.

This chain connects TRBV5-1 to TRBJ2-7; D not resolved. The V and J ends lost 6 bases and 3 bases respectively, with 13 bases between them. CDR1 is SGHRS, CDR2 YFSETQ, per germline. This CDR3 region has 13 residues. CDR3 residues: CASTGPMNYEQYF. The DNA for the CDR3 is TGCGCCAGCACTGGACCCATGAACTACGAGCAGTACTTC.